This TCR beta chain originates from a study of blood T cell repertoires in COVID-19. At the level of the study: COVID-19 samples from acute and convalescent phases originated in the United States, Italy and Spain. In each case, the material was cDNA or gDNA derived from T cells, B-cell-depleted T cells, or PBMCs.

Authors' methods: Estimates of nucleated cell counts were drawn from the amplification of reference gene primers. TCRdb's copy holds only in-frame clones and misses some; the assay was immunoSEQ multiplex PCR. V and J calls plus clone size are reproduced from that table; the DNA served to infer D and trimming. The profile shows under 150,000 clones, about three quarters of them singletons. V lost 8 bases and J lost 1; bases outside the gene matches: 3. The CDR3 totals 13 residues. Per the germline V gene, CDR1 is LNHDA and CDR2 is SQIVND (reference sequence). This clone has ten or more counts. The clonotype was recovered from a woman in her 70s with acute or convalescent COVID-19. The chain has TRBV19 and TRBJ2-5; 8 nucleotides line up with TRBD1. The sequenced sample was peripheral blood. The CDR3 DNA sequence: TGTGCCAGTGGACAGGGACTCCAAGAGACCCAGTACTTC. Its protein product is CASGQGLQETQYF.